This paragraph covers one T cell receptor (beta chain) sequence. Its antigen is not identified. This specimen belongs to a study of a mutant IDH1 vaccine in newly diagnosed glioma. About the study: Treated patients had a mean age of 40.4 years and a sex split that was roughly 60% male and 37.5% female. Antecedent treatment encompassed radiotherapy, temozolomide, or their combination; the majority received both.

The table came from immunoSEQ multiplex PCR; TCRdb's copy has only in-frame clones and leaves some out. The table records around 87,000 clones, approximately 83% of them present only once. The time point here: baseline, week 1 (first vaccination visit). Specified treatment: pre-vaccination baseline after standard-of-care therapy. The study enrolled donors with new WHO grade 3 or 4 IDH1-mutant, ATRX-lost astrocytomas. The V end was cut by 2 bases, the J end by 6 bases, with 1 base between. CDR1 MNHEY and CDR2 SVGAGI come from the germline V gene. The CDR3 totals 11 residues. Study-level points and caveats: Among patients, approximately 93% showed immune responses induced by the vaccine.

Sequences were derived from PBMCs, sampled from a glioma patient treated with radiotherapy, temozolomide or both. The clonotype comes from a woman in her forties or fifties with glioma. The chain recombines TRBV6-5 with TRBJ2-2; D not resolved. For the CDR3, the DNA is TGTGCCAGCAGTTACGCCGGGGAGCTGTTTTTT. Translation: CASSYAGELFF.